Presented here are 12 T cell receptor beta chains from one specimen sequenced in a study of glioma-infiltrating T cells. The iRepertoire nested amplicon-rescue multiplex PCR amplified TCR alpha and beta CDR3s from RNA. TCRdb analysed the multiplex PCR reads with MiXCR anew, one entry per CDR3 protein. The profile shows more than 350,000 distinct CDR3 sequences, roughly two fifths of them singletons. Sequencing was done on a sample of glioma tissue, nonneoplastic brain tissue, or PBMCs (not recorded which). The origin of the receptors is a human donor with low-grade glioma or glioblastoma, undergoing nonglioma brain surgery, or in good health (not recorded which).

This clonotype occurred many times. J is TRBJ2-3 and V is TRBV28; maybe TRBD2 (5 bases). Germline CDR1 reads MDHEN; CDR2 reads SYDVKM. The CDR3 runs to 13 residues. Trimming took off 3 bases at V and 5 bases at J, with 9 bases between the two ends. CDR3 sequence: CASSFRGIDTQYF. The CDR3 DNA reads TGTGCCAGCAGTTTCAGAGGGATAGATACGCAGTATTTT.

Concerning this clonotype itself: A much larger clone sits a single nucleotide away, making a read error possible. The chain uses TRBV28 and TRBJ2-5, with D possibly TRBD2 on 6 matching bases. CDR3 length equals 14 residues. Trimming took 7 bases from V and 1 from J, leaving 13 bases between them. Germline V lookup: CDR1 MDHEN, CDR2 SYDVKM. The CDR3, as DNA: TGTGCCAGCACCCTTTCTAGCGTCCAAGAGACCCAGTACTTC. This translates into CASTLSSVQETQYF.

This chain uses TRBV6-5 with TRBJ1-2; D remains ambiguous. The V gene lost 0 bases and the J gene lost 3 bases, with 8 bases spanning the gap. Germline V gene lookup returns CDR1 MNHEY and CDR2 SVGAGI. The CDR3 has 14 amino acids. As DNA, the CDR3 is TGTGCCAGCAGTTACTCTGGGAGATACTATGGCTACACCTTC. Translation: CASSYSGRYYGYTF.

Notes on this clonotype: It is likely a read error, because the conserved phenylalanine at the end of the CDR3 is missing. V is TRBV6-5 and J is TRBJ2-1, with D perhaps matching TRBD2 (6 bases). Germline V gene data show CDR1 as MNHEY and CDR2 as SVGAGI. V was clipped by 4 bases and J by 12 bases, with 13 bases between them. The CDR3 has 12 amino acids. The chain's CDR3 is CASSLNPRGQFI. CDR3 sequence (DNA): TGTGCCAGCAGTTTAAATCCGCGGGGGCAGTTCATC.

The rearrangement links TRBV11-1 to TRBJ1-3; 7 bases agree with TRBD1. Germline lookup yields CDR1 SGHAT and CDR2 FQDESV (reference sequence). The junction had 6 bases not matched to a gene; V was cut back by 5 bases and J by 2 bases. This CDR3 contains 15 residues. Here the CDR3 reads CASSLDRVAGNTIYF. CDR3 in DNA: TGTGCCAGCAGCCTCGACAGGGTGGCTGGAAACACCATATATTTT.

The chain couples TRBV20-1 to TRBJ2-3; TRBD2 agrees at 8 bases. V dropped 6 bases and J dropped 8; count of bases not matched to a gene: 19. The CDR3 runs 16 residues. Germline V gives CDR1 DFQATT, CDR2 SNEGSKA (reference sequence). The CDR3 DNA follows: TGCAGTGCCCACTCCCCTCTTTCGACTAGCGTGGGTACGCAGTATTTT. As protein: CSAHSPLSTSVGTQYF.

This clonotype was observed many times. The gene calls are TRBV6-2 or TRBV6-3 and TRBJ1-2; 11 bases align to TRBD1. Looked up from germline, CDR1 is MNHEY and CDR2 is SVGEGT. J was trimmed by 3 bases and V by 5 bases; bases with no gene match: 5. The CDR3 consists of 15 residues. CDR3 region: CASSHSGQGDYGYTF. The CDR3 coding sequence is TGTGCCAGCAGTCATTCGGGACAGGGGGACTATGGCTACACCTTC.

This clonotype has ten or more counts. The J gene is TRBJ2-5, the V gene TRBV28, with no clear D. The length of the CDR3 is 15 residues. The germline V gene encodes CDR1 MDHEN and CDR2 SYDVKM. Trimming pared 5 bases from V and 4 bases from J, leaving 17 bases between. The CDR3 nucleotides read TGTGCCAGCAGTGATCTCCGATGGCGGAGAGAGACCCAGTACTTC. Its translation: CASSDLRWRRETQYF.

CDR3 in DNA: TGTGCCAGCAGCTCGGGACTAGCGGGCAATGAGCAGTTCTTC. Encoded protein: CASSSGLAGNEQFF. The chain couples TRBV5-4 to TRBJ2-1; 12 bases map to TRBD2. Germline trimming cut 3 bases from V and 6 bases from J; bases unmatched to any gene: 1. CDR3 size: 14 residues. CDR1 is SGHNT and CDR2 is YYREEE in the germline V gene (reference sequence).

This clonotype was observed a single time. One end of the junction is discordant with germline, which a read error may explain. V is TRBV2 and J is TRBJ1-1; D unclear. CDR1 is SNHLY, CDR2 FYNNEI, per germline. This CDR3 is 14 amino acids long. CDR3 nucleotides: TGTGCCAGCAGTGGGCAGCTGATGAACACTAAAGCTTTCTTT. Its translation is CASSGQLMNTKAFF.

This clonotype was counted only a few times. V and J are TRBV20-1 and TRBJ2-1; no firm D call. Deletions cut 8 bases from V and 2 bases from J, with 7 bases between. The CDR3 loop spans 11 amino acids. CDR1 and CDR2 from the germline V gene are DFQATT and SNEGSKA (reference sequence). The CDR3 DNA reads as TGCAGTAGCAGAACCTACAATGAGCAGTTCTTC. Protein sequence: CSSRTYNEQFF.

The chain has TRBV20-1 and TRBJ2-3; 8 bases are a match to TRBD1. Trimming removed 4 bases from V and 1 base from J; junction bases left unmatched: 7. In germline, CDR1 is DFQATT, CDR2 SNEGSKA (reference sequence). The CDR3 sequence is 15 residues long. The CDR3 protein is CSAISGGAGTDTQYF. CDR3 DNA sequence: TGCAGTGCTATCTCAGGGGGCGCCGGCACAGATACGCAGTATTTT.